This T cell receptor beta chain was sequenced in a study of blood T cell repertoires in COVID-19. Study-wide context: Both acute and convalescent COVID-19 samples were obtained from the United States, Italy and Spain. T cells, B-cell-depleted T cells, or PBMCs supplied cDNA or gDNA.

The V segment lost 2 bases and the J segment 9 bases; nucleotides outside the gene matches: 8. The V gene's germline CDR1 is LGHDT and CDR2 YNNKEL (reference sequence). The CDR3 is made up of 15 amino acids. As processed by the authors: For nucleated cells, counts were estimated from reference gene primer amplification. The method was immunoSEQ multiplex PCR; TCRdb's version includes in-frame clones alone and lacks a portion of them. From that table come the V and J calls and clone size; the DNA was used to work out D and trimming. This table holds some 100,000 clones, around 88% found once. Sequencing was performed on peripheral blood. This chain links TRBV3-1 (or the pseudogene TRBV3-2) with TRBJ2-1, with TRBD2 matching over 9 bases. This receptor was identified in a woman in her seventies with acute or convalescent COVID-19. CDR3 in amino acids: CASSQLAGNGGEQFF. DNA of the CDR3: TGTGCCAGCAGCCAACTAGCGGGAAATGGCGGTGAGCAGTTCTTC.